This T cell receptor (beta chain) was sequenced during a study of Ad26.COV2.S vaccination and SARS-CoV-2 variants (dated by TCRdb to about 2021). Background on the whole study: Donors in the vaccine arm were drawn from COV1001, a multicentre, randomized, double-blind, placebo-controlled phase I-IIa trial testing Ad26.COV2.S in healthy adults. Trial participants were randomized into five groups of five, in which low-dose or high-dose Ad26.COV2.S was given once or twice, or placebo was given on both occasions. Blinding of investigators to trial group allocation was maintained during experiments and outcome assessment. Ad26.COV2.S was given intramuscularly at 5x10^10 or 1x10^11 viral particles, as a single shot or as two shots 56 days apart. The TCR-sequenced set comprised around 32 samples: around 20 Ad26.COV2.S vaccine recipients, 5 placebo recipients and 8 SARS-CoV-2 convalescent individuals. Sequencing of the TCRbeta repertoire served to evaluate the specificity and breadth of SARS-CoV-2-reactive T cell receptors following Ad26.COV2.S vaccination. The study at large found these results: The authors noted that total T cell responses may have been underestimated by the TCR breadth and depth analyses. After vaccination, spike-specific CD8+ and CD4+ T cell responses were reported to show substantial breadth. The study lacked the statistical power to compare responses across vaccine doses or regimens. Non-spike TCR breadth was comparable between vaccine and placebo recipients, consistent with the vaccine containing only spike. Higher spike-specific TCR breadth was observed in Ad26.COV2.S recipients than in placebo recipients (P = 0.0014).

The immunoSEQ Assay was the method used to sequence TCRbeta CDR3 regions. After extraction, genomic DNA underwent amplification by bias-controlled multiplex PCR, followed by high-throughput sequencing. Per the source publication's procedure: To quantify the absolute abundance of every unique TCRbeta CDR3 region, sequences were collapsed and filtered. Usable DNA was measured by amplifying reference genes present in all nucleated cells, and TCRbeta template counts were normalized to that usable DNA to estimate T cell fraction. Repertoire TCRs were annotated as SARS-CoV-2-specific when V gene, CDR3 amino acid sequence and J gene were exactly matched to a known reactive TCR set. MIRA supplied the reference SARS-CoV-2 TCR set, which was filtered for enrichment in COVID-19-positive ImmuneCODE repertoires so that public or cross-reactive TCRs were removed. Using the MIRA antigens, annotated TCRs were further analysed by specific ORF or by position within an ORF. Breadth was defined as annotated unique rearrangements over total unique productive rearrangements; depth was the summed frequency of those rearrangements. Group comparisons of TCR breadth used two-sided Wilcoxon rank-sum tests. TCRdb took this table from immuneACCESS and kept in-frame rearrangements with V and J called. Such tables lack part of the clones; where checked against another copy, unresolved V genes explain under half of the gap, and the rest is unexplained. V and J calls plus clone size are reproduced from that table; the DNA served to infer D and trimming. Within this sample are some 480,000 clones, with roughly nine tenths of them counted one time only. Together, the top ten hold 9.5% to 15% of the sample.

To note about this clone: What antigen it recognizes has not been identified. No clone much larger than this one lies a single base away; base qualities are absent.

The CDR3 numbers 14 residues from cysteine through phenylalanine. The entry retains the CDR3 DNA only, 42 bases that are in frame from base 1. CDR1 and CDR2, per the germline V gene, are SGHTS and YDEGEE. V is trimmed back by 4 bases and J by 3 bases, and the junction contains 6 bases that no gene match accounts for. Interpreted using the paper, the treatment or condition label stands for: 19 received Ad26.COV2.S at low or high dose, single or two shots; about 5 received placebo; per-sample allocation not given. For vaccine and placebo recipients, repertoires were sequenced using samples collected on day 63 after the first injection. Cohort 1b enrolled around 23 adults aged 18-55 years at a single site in Boston, USA, between 29 July and 7 August 2020. As a vaccine, Ad26.COV2.S was a replication-incompetent adenovirus type 26 vector that expressed a prefusion-stabilized SARS-CoV-2 spike protein derived from the original Wuhan strain.

This receptor was taken from a person between 18 and 65 years old who received the Ad26.COV2.S COVID-19 vaccine or a placebo. This material consisted of peripheral blood, taken in a trial of Ad26.COV2.S vaccine versus placebo. The chain employs TRBV5-8 and TRBJ2-7; the junction holds 8 bases that match TRBD2. CDR3 loop: CASSPTSGHYEQYF. The DNA is TGTGCCAGCAGCCCCACTAGCGGTCACTACGAGCAGTACTTC. Outside the CDR3, residues come from the reference TRBV5-8 and TRBJ2-7 proteins, so the full variable domain is: EAGVTQSPTHLIKTRGQQATLRCSPISGHTSVYWYQQALGLGLQFLLWYDEGEERNRGNFPPRFSGRQFPNYSSELNVNALELEDSALYLCASSPTSGHYEQYFGPGTRLTVT.